This is a list of T cell receptor beta chains from one sample in a study of blood T cell repertoires in COVID-19. The data were produced by immunoSEQ multiplex PCR, yet TCRdb's version contains in-frame clones alone and is incomplete. The sample lists about 120,000 clones; around 79% were seen once. Source material: peripheral blood. The receptors stem from a man aged 65-85 years with acute or convalescent COVID-19. The CDR3 runs from the conserved cysteine through the conserved F or W. D genes are given only for firm matches. A clone size is listed for some rows: how often the clone was seen (once, few, many), or a class if it is expanded.

V	size	J	D	CDR3	DNA
TRBV6-5	NA	TRBJ1-5	TRBD1	CASSYGTGDKPQHF	TGTGCCAGCAGTTACGGGACAGGGGACAAGCCCCAGCATTTT
TRBV6-5	NA	TRBJ1-2	TRBD1	CASSYALTGGLDGYTF	TGTGCCAGCAGTTACGCCCTGACAGGGGGCCTAGATGGCTACACCTTC
TRBV12-3/TRBV12-4	NA	TRBJ1-2	TRBD1	CASSTGEWGYTF	TGTGCCTCCTCAACAGGGGAATGGGGCTACACCTTC
TRBV5-1	NA	TRBJ1-4	NA	CASSTGTGGSSEKLFF	TGCGCCAGCTCGACAGGAACGGGGGGGTCCAGTGAAAAACTGTTTTTT
TRBV7-8	NA	TRBJ2-6	NA	CASSLVGRGSSGANVLTF	TGTGCCAGCAGCTTAGTCGGCAGGGGAAGCTCTGGGGCCAACGTCCTGACTTTC
TRBV5-1	NA	TRBJ1-1	TRBD1	CASSDRDTLNTEAFF	TGCGCCAGCAGCGACAGGGACACCTTGAACACTGAAGCTTTCTTT
TRBV18	NA	TRBJ1-5	NA	CASSPASGRRNQPQHF	TGTGCCAGCTCACCAGCCTCCGGGAGGCGCAATCAGCCCCAGCATTTT
TRBV6-2/TRBV6-3	NA	TRBJ2-3	NA	CASSYRDTDTQYF	TGTGCCAGCAGTTACCGAGACACAGATACGCAGTATTTT
TRBV11-3	NA	TRBJ1-4	NA	CASSSRRGANEKLFF	TGTGCCAGCAGCTCACGACGGGGGGCTAATGAAAAACTGTTTTTT
TRBV4-2	few	TRBJ1-4	NA	CASSQVNADEKLFF	TGTGCCAGCAGCCAAGTCAATGCGGATGAAAAACTGTTTTTT
TRBV5-4	NA	TRBJ1-1	NA	CASSLTGLVTEAFF	TGTGCCAGCAGCCTCACTGGGCTGGTGACTGAAGCTTTCTTT